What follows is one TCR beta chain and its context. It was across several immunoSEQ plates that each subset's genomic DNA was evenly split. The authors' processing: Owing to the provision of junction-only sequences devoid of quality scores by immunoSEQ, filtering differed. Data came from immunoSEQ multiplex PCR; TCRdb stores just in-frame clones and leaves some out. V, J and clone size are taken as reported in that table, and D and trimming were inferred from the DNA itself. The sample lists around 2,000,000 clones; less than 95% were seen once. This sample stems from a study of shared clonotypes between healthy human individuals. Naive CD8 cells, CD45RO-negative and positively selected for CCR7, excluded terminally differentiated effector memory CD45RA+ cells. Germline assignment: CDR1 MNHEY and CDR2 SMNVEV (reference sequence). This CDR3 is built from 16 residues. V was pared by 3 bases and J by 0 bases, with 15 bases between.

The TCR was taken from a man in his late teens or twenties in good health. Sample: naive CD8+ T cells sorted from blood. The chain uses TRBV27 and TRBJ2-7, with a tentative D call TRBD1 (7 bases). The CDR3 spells CASSFSTGEDSYEQYF. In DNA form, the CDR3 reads TGTGCCAGCAGTTTCTCTACAGGGGAGGACTCCTACGAGCAGTACTTC.